These 3 T cell receptor beta chains were sequenced from one sample in a study of blood T cell repertoires in COVID-19. Clones were read by immunoSEQ multiplex PCR, and TCRdb kept only the in-frame ones, dropping some. Among about 46,000 clones listed, about 86% were seen once. The sample consisted of peripheral blood. All receptors derive from a man aged 80 or over with active COVID-19.

V usage is TRBV28 and J usage is TRBJ2-7; TRBD1 agrees at 8 bases. V lost 5 bases to trimming and J lost 3 bases; unmatched junction nucleotides: 9. Germline V CDR1 and CDR2: MDHEN, SYDVKM. The CDR3 consists of 15 residues. The CDR3 reads CASSPVSGGGYEQYF. CDR3 DNA: TGTGCCAGCAGTCCTGTCTCAGGGGGCGGCTACGAGCAGTACTTC.

V is TRBV6-5 and J is TRBJ2-1; TRBD2 aligns across 15 bases. The CDR3 is 16 amino acids. Trimming took 4 bases from V and 7 from J; bases not matched to a gene: 5. CDR1 and CDR2 (germline): MNHEY, SVGAGI. The CDR3 protein is CASSSGLAGGQNEQFF. The CDR3 DNA is TGTGCCAGCAGTTCGGGACTAGCGGGAGGACAAAATGAGCAGTTCTTC.

The rearrangement uses TRBV10-2 and TRBJ2-2; the D gene is possibly TRBD2 (6 bases). Trimming took off 5 bases at V and 7 bases at J, with 11 bases between the two ends. Germline V CDR1 and CDR2: WSHSY, SAAADI. The CDR3 has 13 residues. CDR3 in DNA: TGCGCCAGCAGTCCTGCGGGAAGCGGGGAGCTGTTTTTT. Residues: CASSPAGSGELFF.